This TCR beta chain was sequenced for a study of T-cell reconstitution after alpha-beta-depleted transplantation in children. A TCRbeta library incorporating unique molecular identifiers was prepared. TCRdb re-analysed the PCR reads in MiXCR, keeping a single row per CDR3 protein. The profile shows roughly 610,000 distinct CDR3 sequences, about 10% of them singletons. The germline V gene encodes CDR1 SGDLS and CDR2 YYNGEE. CDR3 size: 16 residues. With V trimmed by 0 bases and J by 4 bases, 6 bases remained unmatched. The specimen was PBMCs from the stem cell graft donor, collected from the stem cell graft. This receptor was identified in a human donor who donated a stem cell graft to a child with acute myeloid leukemia. The J gene is TRBJ1-2, the V gene TRBV9; 10 nucleotides align to TRBD1. CDR3 loop: CASSVAGQGGGYGYTF. Written as DNA, the CDR3 is TGTGCCAGCAGCGTAGCTGGACAGGGGGGAGGCTATGGCTACACCTTC.